This T cell receptor beta chain was obtained from a study of shared clonotypes between healthy human individuals. Study as a whole: The donors, a couple of women and a few men, were aged 18 to 49.

The V end lost 3 bases, the J end lost 7 bases, and 6 bases lay between the germline ends. In germline, CDR1 is SGHAT, CDR2 FQNNGV. This CDR3 comprises 11 residues. Cells designated naive CD8 were CD45RO-negative and were positively selected for CCR7, with terminally differentiated effector memory CD45RA+ cells excluded. Donors included only healthy HIV-negative adults lacking recent acute infections or vaccinations. TCRdb keeps only in-frame clones here, not all; method: immunoSEQ multiplex PCR. The table records 2 million or so clones, approximately 95% of them present only once. The chain recombines TRBV11-2 with TRBJ2-5; D gene uncertain. The sequenced sample was naive CD8+ T cells sorted from blood. The receptor was isolated from a man between 18 and 35 years old in good health. As DNA, the CDR3 is TGTGCCAGCAGCTTCACCTTGACCCAGTACTTC. It is translated as CASSFTLTQYF.